This is a list of T cell receptor beta chains from one sample in a study of OX40 agonist ivuxolimab in advanced cancers. Measured with immunoSEQ multiplex PCR; TCRdb has only the in-frame clones, and not every one. The table lists approximately 40,000 clones, approximately 90% of them singletons. Sequences were derived from CD4+ or CD8+ T cells sorted from blood, sampled in a trial of the OX40 agonist ivuxolimab. All receptors derive from an adult with an advanced solid tumor such as melanoma, head and neck, liver or kidney cancer. The CDR3 runs from the conserved cysteine through the conserved F or W. Each record gives: D gene, V gene, J gene, clone size, CDR3 protein, CDR3 DNA. A D gene is named only where the DNA matches it firmly. Clone sizes are given selectively: once, few, many, or a class where the clone is expanded.

d_call: TRBD2
v_call: TRBV25-1
j_call: TRBJ2-3
clone_size: NA
cdr3_aa: CASRGTSGDTQYF
cdr3_nt: TGTGCCAGCAGGGGGACTAGCGGGGATACGCAGTATTTT

d_call: TRBD1
v_call: TRBV28
j_call: TRBJ1-2
clone_size: once
cdr3_aa: CASSGRLGALGTGFNYGYTF
cdr3_nt: TGTGCCAGCAGTGGCCGATTGGGAGCACTCGGGACAGGGTTCAACTATGGCTACACCTTC

d_call: NA
v_call: TRBV19
j_call: TRBJ2-1
clone_size: NA
cdr3_aa: CASSSFADEQFF
cdr3_nt: TGTGCCAGTAGTTCCTTTGCTGATGAGCAGTTCTTC

d_call: NA
v_call: TRBV29-1
j_call: TRBJ2-3
clone_size: NA
cdr3_aa: CSVSTGTQYF
cdr3_nt: TGCAGCGTTTCGACGGGTACGCAGTATTTT

d_call: NA
v_call: TRBV18
j_call: TRBJ1-3
clone_size: NA
cdr3_aa: CASSPQGPGSRGNTIYF
cdr3_nt: TGTGCCAGCTCACCACAGGGCCCAGGGAGTAGAGGAAACACCATATATTTT

d_call: TRBD2
v_call: TRBV12-5
j_call: TRBJ2-1
clone_size: NA
cdr3_aa: CASGSGRDDEQFF
cdr3_nt: TGTGCTAGTGGCAGCGGGAGGGATGATGAGCAGTTCTTC

d_call: NA
v_call: TRBV5-4
j_call: TRBJ2-7
clone_size: NA
cdr3_aa: CASSQPPTRFAYEQYF
cdr3_nt: TGTGCCAGCAGCCAACCCCCGACTAGATTTGCCTACGAGCAGTACTTC

d_call: TRBD1
v_call: TRBV19
j_call: TRBJ1-1
clone_size: NA
cdr3_aa: CASSIPTGGAFF
cdr3_nt: TGTGCCAGTAGTATTCCTACAGGGGGAGCTTTCTTT

d_call: TRBD1
v_call: TRBV7-2
j_call: TRBJ2-7
clone_size: NA
cdr3_aa: CASSLFQGQSYEQYF
cdr3_nt: TGTGCCAGCAGCTTATTTCAGGGACAGAGCTACGAGCAGTACTTC

d_call: NA
v_call: TRBV18
j_call: TRBJ1-2
clone_size: NA
cdr3_aa: CASSPDYGYTF
cdr3_nt: TGTGCCAGCTCACCGGACTATGGCTACACCTTC

d_call: TRBD2
v_call: TRBV5-1
j_call: TRBJ2-7
clone_size: NA
cdr3_aa: CASSLSPGGLNEQYF
cdr3_nt: TGCGCCAGCAGCTTGTCACCGGGAGGCTTAAACGAGCAGTACTTC

d_call: NA
v_call: TRBV19
j_call: TRBJ2-5
clone_size: NA
cdr3_aa: CASSTPVADQETQYF
cdr3_nt: TGTGCCAGTAGTACACCCGTCGCGGACCAAGAGACCCAGTACTTC

d_call: NA
v_call: TRBV7-7
j_call: TRBJ2-2
clone_size: NA
cdr3_aa: CASRELGGHTGELFF
cdr3_nt: TGTGCTAGCAGAGAACTCGGGGGGCACACCGGGGAGCTGTTTTTT

d_call: TRBD1
v_call: TRBV27
j_call: TRBJ2-5
clone_size: NA
cdr3_aa: CASSTLRDRDETQYF
cdr3_nt: TGTGCCAGCAGTACGCTCCGGGACAGGGACGAGACCCAGTACTTC

d_call: TRBD2
v_call: TRBV27
j_call: TRBJ2-4
clone_size: NA
cdr3_aa: CASQRWVAGGRAIAKNIQYF
cdr3_nt: TGTGCCAGCCAGCGGTGGGTAGCGGGTGGTAGGGCTATAGCCAAAAACATTCAGTACTTC

d_call: NA
v_call: TRBV4-1
j_call: TRBJ1-3
clone_size: NA
cdr3_aa: CASSQTGTSSGNTIYF
cdr3_nt: TGCGCCAGCAGCCAAACCGGGACAAGCTCTGGAAACACCATATATTTT

d_call: TRBD2
v_call: TRBV5-6
j_call: TRBJ2-7
clone_size: NA
cdr3_aa: CASSQDSGSSYEQYF
cdr3_nt: TGTGCCAGCAGCCAAGATAGCGGGAGCTCCTACGAGCAGTACTTC

d_call: NA
v_call: TRBV18
j_call: TRBJ2-1
clone_size: NA
cdr3_aa: CASSPPVGNEQFF
cdr3_nt: TGTGCCAGCTCACCACCGGTTGGGAATGAGCAGTTCTTC

d_call: TRBD2
v_call: TRBV28
j_call: TRBJ2-7
clone_size: NA
cdr3_aa: CASSTGAGGPYEQYF
cdr3_nt: TGTGCCAGCAGCACGGGAGCGGGAGGGCCATACGAGCAGTACTTC

d_call: NA
v_call: TRBV7-8
j_call: TRBJ1-3
clone_size: NA
cdr3_aa: CASSLIGSNSGNTIYF
cdr3_nt: TGTGCCAGCAGCTTGATAGGGTCAAACTCTGGAAACACCATATATTTT

d_call: NA
v_call: TRBV28
j_call: TRBJ2-2
clone_size: NA
cdr3_aa: CASSRTVAGELFF
cdr3_nt: TGTGCCAGCAGTCGGACTGTCGCCGGGGAGCTGTTTTTT

d_call: NA
v_call: TRBV5-1
j_call: TRBJ1-2
clone_size: NA
cdr3_aa: CASSRRGEGYTF
cdr3_nt: TGCGCCAGCAGCCGCCGGGGCGAAGGCTACACCTTC

d_call: TRBD1
v_call: TRBV28
j_call: TRBJ2-1
clone_size: NA
cdr3_aa: CATVTGGRRNEQFF
cdr3_nt: TGTGCCACCGTGACAGGGGGTAGGAGGAATGAGCAGTTCTTC

d_call: TRBD2
v_call: TRBV2
j_call: TRBJ2-5
clone_size: NA
cdr3_aa: CASSWTSGQETQYF
cdr3_nt: TGTGCCAGCAGTTGGACTAGCGGCCAAGAGACCCAGTACTTC

d_call: NA
v_call: TRBV21-1
j_call: TRBJ1-4
clone_size: once
cdr3_aa: CASSKQGVEKLFF
cdr3_nt: TGTGCCAGCAGCAAACAGGGGGTTGAAAAACTGTTTTTT

d_call: NA
v_call: TRBV11-3
j_call: TRBJ2-1
clone_size: NA
cdr3_aa: CASSPMAGRNNEQFF
cdr3_nt: TGTGCCAGCAGCCCCATGGCGGGGCGGAACAATGAGCAGTTCTTC

d_call: TRBD2
v_call: TRBV30
j_call: TRBJ2-3
clone_size: few
cdr3_aa: CAWSRGGRGQYF
cdr3_nt: TGTGCCTGGAGTCGGGGAGGGAGGGGGCAGTATTTT

d_call: NA
v_call: TRBV19
j_call: TRBJ2-5
clone_size: NA
cdr3_aa: CASSIYPGRTPAQETQYF
cdr3_nt: TGTGCCAGTAGTATATACCCCGGGAGAACTCCGGCCCAAGAGACCCAGTACTTC

d_call: NA
v_call: TRBV27
j_call: TRBJ2-5
clone_size: NA
cdr3_aa: CASSFEFAKETQYF
cdr3_nt: TGTGCCAGCAGTTTCGAGTTCGCCAAAGAGACCCAGTACTTC

d_call: NA
v_call: TRBV19
j_call: TRBJ1-5
clone_size: NA
cdr3_aa: CASSKGPPRNQPQHF
cdr3_nt: TGTGCCAGTAGTAAGGGTCCCCCCCGAAATCAGCCCCAGCATTTT

d_call: NA
v_call: TRBV30
j_call: TRBJ2-7
clone_size: NA
cdr3_aa: CAWGRGTYEQYF
cdr3_nt: TGTGCCTGGGGCCGGGGTACCTACGAGCAGTACTTC

d_call: NA
v_call: TRBV10-1
j_call: TRBJ2-2
clone_size: NA
cdr3_aa: CASSESGLGHGELFF
cdr3_nt: TGCGCCAGCAGTGAGTCAGGCCTGGGGCACGGGGAGCTGTTTTTT

d_call: NA
v_call: TRBV7-9
j_call: TRBJ1-1
clone_size: NA
cdr3_aa: CASSFLGGWTGNTEAFF
cdr3_nt: TGTGCCAGCAGCTTCCTAGGGGGTTGGACCGGGAACACTGAAGCTTTCTTT

d_call: NA
v_call: TRBV18
j_call: TRBJ1-2
clone_size: once
cdr3_aa: CASSPAVSNYGYTF
cdr3_nt: TGTGCCAGCTCACCGGCAGTTTCTAACTATGGCTACACCTTC

d_call: TRBD2
v_call: TRBV7-8
j_call: TRBJ2-7
clone_size: NA
cdr3_aa: CASSRLAGVREQYF
cdr3_nt: TGTGCCAGCAGCCGACTAGCGGGAGTACGTGAGCAGTACTTC

d_call: NA
v_call: TRBV10-1
j_call: TRBJ1-1
clone_size: NA
cdr3_aa: CASSESGGITEAFF
cdr3_nt: TGCGCCAGCAGTGAGTCAGGCGGAATTACTGAAGCTTTCTTT

d_call: NA
v_call: TRBV28
j_call: TRBJ2-1
clone_size: NA
cdr3_aa: CASSFPDEQFF
cdr3_nt: TGTGCCAGCAGTTTCCCCGATGAGCAGTTCTTC

d_call: NA
v_call: TRBV18
j_call: TRBJ2-7
clone_size: NA
cdr3_aa: CASSTGPGERYEQYF
cdr3_nt: TGTGCCAGCTCAACGGGACCGGGGGAGAGATACGAGCAGTACTTC

d_call: NA
v_call: TRBV4-1
j_call: TRBJ2-5
clone_size: NA
cdr3_aa: CASSQPLGPRGETQYF
cdr3_nt: TGCGCCAGCAGCCAACCCCTCGGCCCGAGAGGGGAGACCCAGTACTTC

d_call: TRBD2
v_call: TRBV5-5
j_call: TRBJ2-1
clone_size: NA
cdr3_aa: CASSRTSGTLNEQFF
cdr3_nt: TGTGCCAGCAGCCGGACTAGCGGGACTCTCAATGAGCAGTTCTTC

d_call: TRBD2
v_call: TRBV28
j_call: TRBJ2-7
clone_size: NA
cdr3_aa: CASTTLGASGSYEQYF
cdr3_nt: TGTGCCAGCACTACCCTCGGGGCTAGCGGATCCTACGAGCAGTACTTC

d_call: NA
v_call: TRBV28
j_call: TRBJ2-6
clone_size: NA
cdr3_aa: CASSGFSGGANVLTF
cdr3_nt: TGTGCCAGCAGCGGTTTTAGTGGTGGGGCCAACGTCCTGACTTTC

d_call: TRBD2
v_call: TRBV5-4
j_call: TRBJ2-3
clone_size: NA
cdr3_aa: CASSLGGGSGADTQYF
cdr3_nt: TGTGCCAGCAGCTTGGGCGGCGGGAGTGGGGCAGATACGCAGTATTTT

d_call: TRBD1
v_call: TRBV18
j_call: TRBJ1-2
clone_size: NA
cdr3_aa: CASSPPQGDYGYTF
cdr3_nt: TGTGCCAGCTCACCACCTCAGGGGGACTATGGCTACACCTTC

d_call: NA
v_call: TRBV7-9
j_call: TRBJ2-1
clone_size: NA
cdr3_aa: CASSSTPNEQFF
cdr3_nt: TGTGCCAGCAGCTCTACCCCTAATGAGCAGTTCTTC

d_call: TRBD2
v_call: TRBV7-9
j_call: TRBJ2-7
clone_size: NA
cdr3_aa: CASSLAGLAGVNHEQYF
cdr3_nt: TGTGCCAGCAGCTTAGCGGGTCTAGCGGGAGTTAACCACGAGCAGTACTTC

d_call: TRBD1
v_call: TRBV28
j_call: TRBJ1-1
clone_size: NA
cdr3_aa: CASSLVRATGETEAFF
cdr3_nt: TGTGCCAGCAGTTTAGTACGTGCGACAGGGGAAACTGAAGCTTTCTTT

d_call: TRBD1
v_call: TRBV7-9
j_call: TRBJ1-5
clone_size: NA
cdr3_aa: CASSEAGQGPPQHF
cdr3_nt: TGTGCCAGCAGCGAAGCTGGACAGGGCCCCCCCCAGCATTTT

d_call: NA
v_call: TRBV7-3
j_call: TRBJ2-1
clone_size: NA
cdr3_aa: CASSLIPSYNEQFF
cdr3_nt: TGTGCCAGCAGCTTAATCCCCAGTTACAATGAGCAGTTCTTC

d_call: TRBD1
v_call: TRBV19
j_call: TRBJ1-6
clone_size: NA
cdr3_aa: CASRVTGTQGSPLHF
cdr3_nt: TGTGCCAGTAGAGTGACAGGGACCCAAGGTTCACCCCTCCACTTT

d_call: NA
v_call: TRBV6-5
j_call: TRBJ1-6
clone_size: NA
cdr3_aa: CASSYSRDQKAPLHF
cdr3_nt: TGTGCCAGCAGTTACTCTAGGGACCAAAAGGCACCCCTCCACTTT

d_call: NA
v_call: TRBV10-3
j_call: TRBJ1-6
clone_size: once
cdr3_aa: CAISDGGPKYNSPLHF
cdr3_nt: TGTGCCATCAGTGACGGGGGGCCGAAATATAATTCACCCCTCCACTTT

d_call: NA
v_call: TRBV9
j_call: TRBJ2-7
clone_size: NA
cdr3_aa: CASSVAGSTYEQYF
cdr3_nt: TGTGCCAGCAGCGTAGCGGGAAGTACCTACGAGCAGTACTTC

d_call: TRBD1
v_call: TRBV13
j_call: TRBJ1-1
clone_size: once
cdr3_aa: CASSPKGQGNTEAFF
cdr3_nt: TGTGCCAGCAGCCCTAAAGGACAGGGCAACACTGAAGCTTTCTTT

d_call: NA
v_call: TRBV20-1
j_call: TRBJ2-3
clone_size: NA
cdr3_aa: CSESDTQYF
cdr3_nt: TGCAGTGAGTCGGATACGCAGTATTTT

d_call: NA
v_call: TRBV18
j_call: TRBJ2-3
clone_size: NA
cdr3_aa: CASSPPGSPDTQYF
cdr3_nt: TGTGCCAGCTCACCTCCGGGGTCCCCGGATACGCAGTATTTT

d_call: TRBD2
v_call: TRBV7-8
j_call: TRBJ2-3
clone_size: NA
cdr3_aa: CASSLGASGSTDTQYF
cdr3_nt: TGTGCCAGCAGCTTAGGGGCTAGCGGGAGCACAGATACGCAGTATTTT

d_call: NA
v_call: TRBV30
j_call: TRBJ2-7
clone_size: NA
cdr3_aa: CAWSEGGSSYEQYF
cdr3_nt: TGTGCCTGGAGCGAAGGAGGGAGCTCCTACGAGCAGTACTTC